This TCR beta chain came from a study of Ad26.COV2.S vaccination and SARS-CoV-2 variants. Repertoires were generated with immunoSEQ multiplex PCR, while TCRdb's copy carries only in-frame clones and drops some. The repertoire holds hundreds of thousands of clones, with around 89% as singletons. The treatment is: 15 to 20 received Ad26.COV2.S at low or high dose, single or two shots; 5 received placebo; per-sample allocation not given. Samples were taken on day 63 after the first vaccine or placebo injection. Per the germline V gene, CDR1 is LGHDT and CDR2 is YNNKEL (reference sequence). V gave up 4 bases and J gave up 1 base, with 7 bases separating them. This CDR3 has 13 residues.

This clonotype originated in a person aged 18-65 years who received the Ad26.COV2.S COVID-19 vaccine or a placebo. The specimen comprised peripheral blood, sampled in a trial of Ad26.COV2.S vaccine versus placebo. J is TRBJ2-5 and V is TRBV3-1 (or the pseudogene TRBV3-2); D remains unclear. The chain's CDR3 is CASSPRAQETQYF. DNA for the CDR3: TGTGCCAGCAGCCCTAGGGCCCAAGAGACCCAGTACTTC.